The 14 T cell receptor beta chains in this list originate from one sample, sequenced in a study of cytotoxic CD8 clonotypes in ibrutinib-treated CLL. Some clones are missing from TCRdb's copy, which holds only in-frame ones; the method was immunoSEQ multiplex PCR. Of approximately 160,000 clones listed, roughly 88% are singletons. The material was PBMCs, obtained at disease progression, from a patient treated with ibrutinib. The receptors come from a human donor with chronic lymphocytic leukemia.

V usage is TRBV19 and J usage is TRBJ1-2; TRBD1 agrees at 7 bases. This CDR3 has 19 residues. J was trimmed by 2 bases and V by 5 bases; bases with no gene match: 20. In germline, CDR1 is LNHDA, CDR2 SQIVND (reference sequence). In nucleotides, the CDR3 is TGTGCCAGTAGTCCTCAAAGGGGGCAGTTGACCCTCCTAAACTATGGCTACACCTTC. This translates into CASSPQRGQLTLLNYGYTF.

The J gene is TRBJ1-2, the V gene TRBV28; no reliable D call. The V gene lost 6 bases and the J gene lost 1 base, with 12 bases spanning the gap. Germline V gene data show CDR1 as MDHEN and CDR2 as SYDVKM. This CDR3 has 14 amino acids. This CDR3 is CASRLQGFNYGYTF. The CDR3 DNA reads as TGTGCCAGCAGGCTTCAAGGGTTTAACTATGGCTACACCTTC.

The genes are TRBV25-1 and TRBJ2-2; D not resolved. The CDR3 runs 12 residues. V lost 6 bases, J lost 5 bases, and 7 bases lay in between. The V gene's germline CDR1 is MGHDK and CDR2 SYGVNS. CDR3 in DNA: TGTGCCAGCAGGAAGGGTACCGGGGAGCTGTTTTTT. Its translation: CASRKGTGELFF.

The chain employs TRBV7-9 and TRBJ2-1; D is ambiguous. Trimming pared 1 base from V and 0 bases from J, leaving 7 bases between. CDR3 length: 15 amino acids. Germline CDR1 is SEHNR and CDR2 is FQNEAQ (reference sequence). The CDR3 DNA sequence: TGTGCCAGCAGCTTAGGCCAGGACTCCTACAATGAGCAGTTCTTC. Its translation is CASSLGQDSYNEQFF.

This clone has at least ten counts. This rearrangement joins TRBV19 to TRBJ2-3, with D unclear. Germline V gene data show CDR1 as LNHDA and CDR2 as SQIVND (reference sequence). This CDR3 comprises 13 residues. V was clipped by 5 bases and J by 1 base, with 7 bases between them. For the CDR3, the DNA is TGTGCCAGTAGTCCTGCTGGCACAGATACGCAGTATTTT. Protein: CASSPAGTDTQYF.

CDR3 nucleotide sequence: TGTGCCAGCAGCTTGGGCTCAGGGGCGCGGGAAAAACTGTTTTTT. Translating it yields CASSLGSGAREKLFF. The V call is TRBV5-8, the J call TRBJ1-4, with D maybe TRBD1 (6 bases). The CDR3 totals 15 residues. Between the trimmed V and J ends, which lost 0 bases and 8 bases, there was a span of 14 bases. The germline V gene has CDR1 SGHTS and CDR2 YDEGEE.

Here the CDR3 reads CASSVFAGDDTGELFF. The CDR3 nucleotides read TGTGCCAGCAGCGTATTTGCGGGAGATGACACCGGGGAGCTGTTTTTT. V is TRBV9 and J is TRBJ2-2, with 7 bases aligning to TRBD2. Per the germline V gene, CDR1 is SGDLS and CDR2 is YYNGEE. The CDR3 runs to 16 residues. V shed 1 base, J shed 3 bases, and the junction held 6 bases outside the gene matches.

The genes are TRBV6-5 and TRBJ2-3; 7 bases align to TRBD2. The J segment lost 0 bases and the V segment lost 10 bases, leaving 4 bases of the junction unmatched. The germline V gene has CDR1 MNHEY and CDR2 SVGAGI. CDR3 length: 13 amino acids. The CDR3, as DNA: TGTGCCACGGGGGAGGGAAGCACAGATACGCAGTATTTT. Residues: CATGEGSTDTQYF.

The chain is built from TRBV9 and TRBJ1-1, with TRBD1 matching over 9 bases. The length of the CDR3 is 15 residues. J gave up 4 bases and V 4 bases, and 8 bases lay outside the gene matches. Per germline, CDR1 SGDLS and CDR2 YYNGEE. The CDR3 DNA reads as TGTGCCAGCAGCCCCCGAACAGGGGGCAGCACTGAAGCTTTCTTT. Protein product: CASSPRTGGSTEAFF.

The rearrangement uses TRBV19 and TRBJ1-1; D possibly corresponds to TRBD1 (6 bases). The CDR3 totals 15 residues. Germline CDR1 is LNHDA and CDR2 is SQIVND (reference sequence). Trimming shortened V by 4 bases and J by 1 base, and 13 bases separated the two germline ends. In nucleotides, the CDR3 is TGTGCCAGTAGTACCAGTGGACAGAGGAACACTGAAGCTTTCTTT. This translates into CASSTSGQRNTEAFF.

The chain carries TRBV7-6 and TRBJ2-2; TRBD2 agrees at 10 bases. CDR1 and CDR2 from the germline V gene are SGHVS and FNYEAQ. There are 16 residues in the CDR3. V lost 6 bases and J lost 2; bases outside the gene matches: 6. The CDR3 region is CASSPLLAGNTGELFF. For the CDR3, the DNA is TGTGCCAGCAGTCCTTTACTAGCGGGAAACACCGGGGAGCTGTTTTTT.

CDR3 nucleotide sequence: TGTGCCAGCTCACCAGTGGGAGCGACGGGCACCGGGGAGCTGTTTTTT. Its translation is CASSPVGATGTGELFF. The chain employs TRBV18 and TRBJ2-2; D is perhaps TRBD2 (5 bases). V dropped 2 bases and J dropped 4 bases, with 14 bases sitting between them. The CDR3 has 16 amino acids. In germline, CDR1 is KGHSH, CDR2 LQKENI.

This clone was seen a few times. The chain carries TRBV11-2 and TRBJ2-2; tentatively, D is TRBD1 or TRBD2 (6 bases each). With 3 bases removed from V and 4 bases from J, the gap between germline ends came to 15 bases. Germline V lookup: CDR1 SGHAT, CDR2 FQNNGV. The CDR3 has 16 amino acids. In DNA form, the CDR3 reads TGTGCCAGCAGCTTGCTCCGGGGGCGGACCACCGGGGAGCTGTTTTTT. It encodes CASSLLRGRTTGELFF.

The chain has TRBV10-3 and TRBJ2-7, with D hard to call. CDR3 size: 12 residues. Germline assignment: CDR1 ENHRY and CDR2 SYGVKD. V lost 4 bases and J 5 bases, leaving 9 bases between the germline ends. CDR3 protein: CAISVNSHEQYF. CDR3 sequence (DNA): TGTGCCATCAGTGTTAACAGCCACGAGCAGTACTTC.